Listed below are T cell receptor beta chains from one sample, sequenced in a study of blood T cell repertoires in COVID-19. The repertoire was sequenced with immunoSEQ multiplex PCR; TCRdb's copy has only in-frame clones and lacks some. The table has some 170,000 clones, around 73% seen once. The sample comprised PBMCs or T cells enriched from blood (not recorded which). Every receptor here comes from a woman aged 45-65 years who had recovered from COVID-19. Each CDR3 is given with its conserved first and last residue.

v_call,cdr3_aa
TRBV19,CASKGGGRDGTGKTQYF
TRBV19,CASSGTARTGAQPQHF
TRBV27,CASAPGQKNRAFF
TRBV5-8,CASSPGLAGGQETQYF
TRBV4-1,CASSRAVPSGNLGSGANVLTF
TRBV4-1,CASSQDRGTVASTDTQYF
TRBV15,CATSRLSDTRNTIYF
TRBV9,CASSATNRGSGELFF
TRBV5-1,CASSRQGTATNEKLFF
TRBV2,CASSERTGHGELFF
TRBV10-3,CAISSNRGRADTEAFF
TRBV12-3/TRBV12-4,CASSAYSGELFF
TRBV27,CASSSAGGIVGQFF
TRBV3-1/TRBV3-2,CASSQTKQTNEAFF
TRBV29-1,CSVFTYNEQFF
TRBV30,CAWRGEGGTEAFF
TRBV5-8,CASSLIAGRAKLFF
TRBV25-1,CASSDPAGGLYEQYF
TRBV7-9,CASSLVGDSYEQYF
TRBV28,CASTPGTGNEKLFF
TRBV11-3,CASSLGGLEREQFF
TRBV18,CASSPDRDRHNDEQFF
TRBV3-1/TRBV3-2,CASSQDPRATNEKLFF
TRBV27,CASSLGVSSSYEQYF
TRBV7-9,CASSPGQRYGYTF
TRBV7-9,CASSLAGTSLSDQPQHF